These 24 T cell receptor beta chains were all obtained from the same sample, sequenced in a study of blood T cell repertoires in COVID-19. Data came from immunoSEQ multiplex PCR; TCRdb stores just in-frame clones and leaves some out. The repertoire holds 300,000 to 400,000 clones, with roughly 90% as singletons. Sample: peripheral blood. All receptors come from a woman in her fifties or sixties with active or convalescent COVID-19.

V gene TRBV19 combines with J gene TRBJ2-1; TRBD2 matches 14 bases. V shed 5 bases, J shed 5 bases, and the junction held 2 bases outside the gene matches. Germline V gene sequence: CDR1 LNHDA, CDR2 SQIVND (reference sequence). This CDR3 region has 15 residues. The CDR3: CASSWTSGRNNEQFF. The CDR3 DNA reads as TGTGCCAGTAGTTGGACTAGCGGGAGGAACAATGAGCAGTTCTTC.

The rearrangement uses TRBV19 and TRBJ1-2; TRBD1 might be the D (5 bases). CDR1 and CDR2 (germline): LNHDA, SQIVND (reference sequence). Trimming removed 6 bases from V and 7 bases from J, with 21 bases in between. CDR3 length: 15 residues. The CDR3 DNA follows: TGTGCCAGTAGGGGGCCTCTCAGGGTCGGCGTTGGCTACACCTTC. Translated: CASRGPLRVGVGYTF.

Notes on this clone: The same CDR3 arises from other DNA sequences in this sample as well. The chain couples TRBV30 to TRBJ2-7; 9 bases match TRBD1. V shed 2 bases and J 1 base; nucleotides not matched to a gene: 3. The CDR3 is 14 residues long. CDR1 is GTSNPN and CDR2 is SVGIG in the germline V gene (reference sequence). CDR3 in amino acids: CAWSTGTGSYEQYF. The CDR3 DNA reads as TGTGCCTGGAGTACCGGGACAGGGTCCTACGAGCAGTACTTC.

The rearrangement joins TRBV5-1 to TRBJ2-3; possibly TRBD2 for D (5 bases). Germline-derived CDR1 and CDR2 are SGHRS and YFSETQ. V shed 1 base and J shed 6 bases, with 12 bases lying between them. This CDR3 is built from 14 residues. CDR3 region: CASSLTGSLDTQYF. In nucleotides, the CDR3 is TGCGCCAGCAGCTTGACGGGATCTTTGGATACGCAGTATTTT.

This clone was counted only a few times. The CDR3 loop reads CASQGTGANVLTF. Written as DNA, the CDR3 is TGTGCCAGCCAGGGGACTGGGGCCAACGTCCTGACTTTC. The gene calls are TRBV7-9 and TRBJ2-6, with D tentatively TRBD1 (6 bases). Germline V CDR1 and CDR2: SEHNR, FQNEAQ (reference sequence). V lost 8 bases, J lost 2 bases, and 7 bases lay in between. This CDR3 has 13 residues. Complete variable domain (other parts from reference TRBV7-9 and TRBJ2-6): DTGVSQNPRHKITKRGQNVTFRCDPISEHNRLYWYRQTLGQGPEFLTYFQNEAQLEKSRLLSDRFSAERPKGSFSTLEIQRTEQGDSAMYLCASQGTGANVLTFGAGSRLTVL.

The rearrangement joins TRBV9 to TRBJ1-1, with D perhaps TRBD1 (6 bases). Trimming took off 4 bases at V and 1 base at J, with 17 bases between the two ends. The CDR3 extends over 16 amino acids. Germline V CDR1 and CDR2: SGDLS, YYNGEE. CDR3 sequence (DNA): TGTGCCAGCAGCCCTCCGGGACATGGGACGAACACTGAAGCTTTCTTT. Its protein product is CASSPPGHGTNTEAFF.

The chain employs TRBV28 and TRBJ2-7; D unresolved. Germline CDR1 is MDHEN and CDR2 is SYDVKM. V was clipped by 5 bases and J by 3 bases, with 8 bases between them. CDR3 length: 12 residues. The CDR3 DNA follows: TGTGCCAGCAGTCAACAGATCTACGAGCAGTACTTC. Translation gives CASSQQIYEQYF. Combining the CDR3 with reference TRBV28 and TRBJ2-7 gives the whole variable domain DVKVTQSSRYLVKRTGEKVFLECVQDMDHENMFWYRQDPGLGLRLIYFSYDVKMKEKGDIPEGYSVSREKKERFSLILESASTNQTSMYLCASSQQIYEQYFGPGTRLTVT.

The J gene is TRBJ2-3, the V gene TRBV3-1 (or the pseudogene TRBV3-2), with TRBD2 identical over 15 bases. The V gene end was trimmed by 4 bases and the J gene end by 0 bases; junction bases not matched to a gene: 11. In germline, CDR1 is LGHDT, CDR2 YNNKEL (reference sequence). CDR3 length: 20 amino acids. The CDR3, as DNA: TGTGCCAGCAGCCTTTATCCGAGGACTAGCGGGAGGGCTAGCACAGATACGCAGTATTTT. Residues: CASSLYPRTSGRASTDTQYF.

V usage is TRBV28 and J usage is TRBJ1-3; a weak D match, TRBD1 (6 bases). The CDR3 length is 17 residues. Germline CDR1 and CDR2: MDHEN and SYDVKM. V was trimmed by 1 base and J by 3 bases, leaving 16 bases between them. In DNA, the CDR3 is TGTGCCAGCAGTTTATCGGTTGGGGCAGGGGATGGAAACACCATATATTTT. It specifies CASSLSVGAGDGNTIYF. Full variable domain (remainder filled in from reference TRBV28 and TRBJ1-3): DVKVTQSSRYLVKRTGEKVFLECVQDMDHENMFWYRQDPGLGLRLIYFSYDVKMKEKGDIPEGYSVSREKKERFSLILESASTNQTSMYLCASSLSVGAGDGNTIYFGEGSWLTVV.

The chain joins TRBV14 to TRBJ1-2, with a possible D match to TRBD1 (6 bases). Germline lookup yields CDR1 SGHDN and CDR2 FVKESK. V was cut by 3 bases and J by 0 bases, with 11 bases left in between. The CDR3 sequence is 15 residues long. This CDR3 is CASSHGQKTNYGYTF. The CDR3 nucleotides read TGTGCCAGCAGCCATGGACAGAAGACTAACTATGGCTACACCTTC.

Here the CDR3 DNA reads TGTGCCAGCAGCACTTTACGGGGTACTGGAAACACCATATATTTT. This encodes CASSTLRGTGNTIYF. The V and J genes are TRBV9 and TRBJ1-3; no firm D call. The germline V gene encodes CDR1 SGDLS and CDR2 YYNGEE. This CDR3 has 15 amino acids. Trimming removed 4 bases from V and 2 bases from J, with 13 bases in between. Combining the CDR3 with reference TRBV9 and TRBJ1-3 gives the whole variable domain DSGVTQTPKHLITATGQRVTLRCSPRSGDLSVYWYQQSLDQGLQFLIQYYNGEERAKGNILERFSAQQFPDLHSELNLSSLELGDSALYFCASSTLRGTGNTIYFGEGSWLTVV.

The chain is built from TRBV7-9 and TRBJ1-2, with TRBD1 identical over 7 bases. This CDR3 region has 16 residues. Germline lookup yields CDR1 SEHNR and CDR2 FQNEAQ (reference sequence). V shed 5 bases, J shed 7 bases, and the junction held 16 bases outside the gene matches. This CDR3 is CASSPSYQGVVPGYTF. The CDR3 DNA follows: TGTGCCAGCAGCCCGTCCTATCAGGGGGTCGTCCCTGGCTACACCTTC.

The rearrangement links TRBV7-2 to TRBJ1-1; 11 bases are shared with TRBD1. This CDR3 spans 15 amino acids. CDR1 and CDR2 (germline): SGHTA, FQGNSA. Losses at the gene ends were 5 bases for V and 4 bases for J; bases not matched to a gene: 6. CDR3 sequence reads: CASSLMGQGVTEAFF. DNA for the CDR3: TGTGCCAGCAGCCTAATGGGACAGGGGGTCACTGAAGCTTTCTTT.

V usage is TRBV28 and J usage is TRBJ1-4; 10 bases agree with TRBD1. Losses at the gene ends were 5 bases for V and 4 bases for J; bases not matched to a gene: 7. CDR1 is MDHEN and CDR2 is SYDVKM in the germline V gene. The CDR3 covers 16 residues. CDR3 region: CASSPWTGGYNEKLFF. CDR3 nucleotides: TGTGCCAGCAGTCCGTGGACAGGGGGATATAATGAAAAACTGTTTTTT.

This clone has only a few counts. The same CDR3 can be traced to other DNA sequences in this sample. The rearrangement joins TRBV6-2 or TRBV6-3 to TRBJ2-1, with 10 nucleotides matching TRBD2. Germline-derived CDR1 and CDR2 are MNHEY and SVGEGT. V shed 2 bases and J 5 bases; nucleotides not matched to a gene: 3. The CDR3 loop spans 15 amino acids. The CDR3 here is CASSYVLAGDNEQFF. The CDR3 DNA is TGTGCCAGCAGTTACGTCCTAGCGGGAGACAATGAGCAGTTCTTC.

V and J are TRBV19 and TRBJ1-5, with 8 bases lining up with TRBD1. The CDR3 sequence is 15 residues long. With V trimmed by 1 base and J by 4 bases, 3 bases remained unmatched. Germline values: CDR1 LNHDA, CDR2 SQIVND (reference sequence). CDR3: CASSIGDRINQPQHF. CDR3 bases: TGTGCCAGTAGTATAGGGGACAGGATTAATCAGCCCCAGCATTTT. Full variable domain (outside the CDR3, taken from reference TRBV19 and TRBJ1-5): DGGITQSPKYLFRKEGQNVTLSCEQNLNHDAMYWYRQDPGQGLRLIYYSQIVNDFQKGDIAEGYSVSREKKESFPLTVTSAQKNPTAFYLCASSIGDRINQPQHFGDGTRLSIL.

This clone was counted a single time. The chain recombines TRBV3-1 (or the pseudogene TRBV3-2) with TRBJ1-2; TRBD1 aligns across 8 bases. Germline-derived CDR1 and CDR2 are LGHDT and YNNKEL (reference sequence). The CDR3 runs to 12 residues. The trim removed 5 bases at V and 6 bases at J, leaving 2 bases unmatched. CDR3 nucleotide sequence: TGTGCCAGCAGCAGGACAGGGAATGGCTACACCTTC. Its protein is CASSRTGNGYTF.

The rearrangement links TRBV30 to TRBJ1-6; the match to TRBD1 covers 9 bases. V dropped 4 bases and J dropped 5; count of bases not matched to a gene: 3. The CDR3 sequence is 14 residues long. The V gene's germline CDR1 is GTSNPN and CDR2 SVGIG (reference sequence). CDR3 residues: CAWNRGLDNSPLHF. The CDR3 DNA is TGTGCCTGGAACAGGGGGCTGGATAATTCACCCCTCCACTTT.

V is TRBV6-2 or TRBV6-3 and J is TRBJ2-2; 15 bases match TRBD2. V trimming: 2 bases; J trimming: 6 bases; junction bases outside the gene matches: 4. The V gene's germline CDR1 is MNHEY and CDR2 SVGEGT. The CDR3 is 17 residues long. CDR3 sequence: CASSYPGLAGGSGELFF. In nucleotides, the CDR3 is TGTGCCAGCAGTTACCCGGGACTAGCGGGAGGCTCCGGGGAGCTGTTTTTT.

On this clone: This sample also contains other DNA sequences that code for the same CDR3. The rearrangement links TRBV6-5 to TRBJ1-5; D call uncertain. CDR3 length: 14 amino acids. V was shortened by 0 bases and J by 4 bases, with 7 bases between the two germline ends. CDR1 and CDR2 (germline): MNHEY, SVGAGI. The CDR3 spells CASSYSGGNQPQHF. In DNA form, the CDR3 reads TGTGCCAGCAGTTACTCGGGAGGGAATCAGCCCCAGCATTTT.

The gene calls are TRBV27 and TRBJ2-1; 10 bases fit TRBD2. V shed 2 bases, J shed 0 bases, and the junction held 7 bases outside the gene matches. Germline V lookup: CDR1 MNHEY, CDR2 SMNVEV (reference sequence). This CDR3 is built from 18 residues. The DNA of the CDR3 is TGTGCCAGCAGTTTACGAAGGACTAGCGGCGGCTCCTACAATGAGCAGTTCTTC. Translated, it gives CASSLRRTSGGSYNEQFF.

The chain is built from TRBV3-1 (or the pseudogene TRBV3-2) and TRBJ1-5; possible D gene TRBD1, 6 bases. Trimming stripped 0 bases from V and 6 bases from J, with 18 bases between. The CDR3 is 17 residues long. Germline CDR1 is LGHDT and CDR2 is YNNKEL (reference sequence). This CDR3 reads CASSQDSGGEGGQPQHF. CDR3 DNA sequence: TGTGCCAGCAGCCAAGATAGCGGGGGGGAAGGGGGTCAGCCCCAGCATTTT.

This sequence joins TRBV19 and TRBJ2-4, with TRBD2 identical over 12 bases. Germline V gives CDR1 LNHDA, CDR2 SQIVND (reference sequence). This CDR3 has 17 residues. V lost 5 bases and J lost 1; bases outside the gene matches: 6. The CDR3 DNA is TGTGCCAGTAGTGCTAGCGGGAGGGCCGAGGCCAAAAACATTCAGTACTTC. Translation gives CASSASGRAEAKNIQYF. Variable domain in full (rest from reference TRBV19 and TRBJ2-4): DGGITQSPKYLFRKEGQNVTLSCEQNLNHDAMYWYRQDPGQGLRLIYYSQIVNDFQKGDIAEGYSVSREKKESFPLTVTSAQKNPTAFYLCASSASGRAEAKNIQYFGAGTRLSVL.

This rearrangement joins TRBV2 to TRBJ2-1; no clear D. The CDR3 runs to 16 residues. Trimming pared 3 bases from V and 0 bases from J, leaving 12 bases between. Germline CDR1 is SNHLY and CDR2 is FYNNEI. The DNA for the CDR3 is TGTGCCAGCAGTGATCTTACAGAGAGCTCCTACAATGAGCAGTTCTTC. It yields the protein CASSDLTESSYNEQFF.